Each of the 24 T cell receptor beta chains below was sequenced from the same sample in a study of cytomegalovirus exposure and HLA in healthy donors. It was with 60 Vbeta and 13 Jbeta primers that the PCR ran. Assay used: immunoSEQ multiplex PCR; TCRdb lists only in-frame clones, some missing. The sample shows about 160,000 clones, 75% to 90% of them seen only once. Input material: PBMCs. Source of these receptors: a boy between 2 and 15 years old in good health and CMV-seronegative.

This clone was seen just once. Other DNA sequences in the sample encode the same CDR3. The chain links TRBV2 to TRBJ2-5; TRBD2 matches 7 bases. The length of the CDR3 is 13 residues. Trimming removed 6 bases from V and 1 base from J; junction bases left unmatched: 2. Germline V gene lookup returns CDR1 SNHLY and CDR2 FYNNEI. CDR3: CASSSSGQETQYF. CDR3 coding DNA: TGTGCCAGCAGCTCTAGCGGCCAAGAGACCCAGTACTTC.

The chain is built from TRBV6-6 and TRBJ1-1; D may be TRBD1 (6 bases). Trimming removed 1 base from V and 6 bases from J, with 12 bases in between. Germline loops: CDR1 MNHNY, CDR2 SVGAGI (reference sequence). The CDR3 spans 14 residues. CDR3 amino acids: CASSYYEQGAEAFF. DNA of the CDR3: TGTGCCAGCAGTTACTACGAACAGGGTGCTGAAGCTTTCTTT.

The chain has TRBV7-2 and TRBJ2-3; D perhaps matches TRBD1 (6 bases). V lost 6 bases and J 2 bases, leaving 12 bases between the germline ends. The germline gives CDR1 SGHTA, CDR2 FQGNSA. The CDR3 contains 14 residues. Here the CDR3 DNA reads TGTGCCAGCAGACGGACAGAAGACACAGATACGCAGTATTTT. Encoded protein: CASRRTEDTDTQYF.

This clone was observed a few times. This chain joins TRBV30 and TRBJ1-3, with TRBD1 matching 8 bases. V lost 5 bases, J lost 0 bases, and 6 bases stayed unmatched. Germline CDR1 reads GTSNPN; CDR2 reads SVGIG (reference sequence). This CDR3 region has 15 residues. CDR3 region: CAWGRTGSSGNTIYF. The CDR3 DNA sequence: TGTGCCTGGGGTCGGACAGGGAGCTCTGGAAACACCATATATTTT.

The rearrangement links TRBV18 to TRBJ1-1; D possibly corresponds to TRBD1 (5 bases). Germline CDR1 KGHSH, CDR2 LQKENI. V lost 0 bases and J 2 bases, leaving 7 bases between the germline ends. The CDR3 extends over 14 amino acids. In DNA form, the CDR3 reads TGTGCCAGCTCACCACCAACAGGTAACACTGAAGCTTTCTTT. Its protein product is CASSPPTGNTEAFF.

The J gene is TRBJ2-5, the V gene TRBV21-1; TRBD1 was called by the table and not checked on the DNA. TRBV21-1 is a recognized pseudogene. The CDR3 spans 14 residues. CDR3 residues: CASSPDRVRETQYF. CDR3 DNA sequence: TGTGCCAGCAGCCCCGACAGGGTGCGAGAGACCCAGTACTTC.

This chain's CDR3 is CASSLGQAMNTEAFF. The CDR3 DNA is TGTGCCAGCAGTTTAGGACAGGCGATGAACACTGAAGCTTTCTTT. The chain employs TRBV27 and TRBJ1-1; TRBD1 matches at 7 bases. The CDR3 is 15 amino acids. Germline V CDR1 and CDR2: MNHEY, SMNVEV (reference sequence). The trim removed 2 bases at V and 0 bases at J, leaving 3 bases unmatched.

This clone has just one count. The chain couples TRBV19 to TRBJ1-6, with 7 nucleotides matching TRBD1. The CDR3 has 15 amino acids. In germline, CDR1 is LNHDA, CDR2 SQIVND (reference sequence). Trimming at V came to 4 bases and at J to 6 bases, leaving 6 bases not matched to a gene. CDR3 residues: CASSTARQGNSPLHF. Here the CDR3 DNA reads TGTGCCAGTAGTACAGCCAGACAGGGTAATTCACCCCTCCACTTT. Supplemented by reference TRBV19 and TRBJ1-6, the full variable domain reads DGGITQSPKYLFRKEGQNVTLSCEQNLNHDAMYWYRQDPGQGLRLIYYSQIVNDFQKGDIAEGYSVSREKKESFPLTVTSAQKNPTAFYLCASSTARQGNSPLHFGNGTRLTVT.

V gene TRBV7-3 combines with J gene TRBJ1-1, with D possibly TRBD1 on 5 matching bases. The CDR3 is 13 amino acids. Trimming left V 8 bases short and J 7 bases short, with 17 bases between. Looked up from germline, CDR1 is SGHTA and CDR2 is FQGTGA. The CDR3: CASSVSGSHEAFF. Written as DNA, the CDR3 is TGTGCCAGCTCCGTATCAGGGTCCCATGAAGCTTTCTTT. The whole variable domain, remainder taken from reference TRBV7-3 and TRBJ1-1, is GAGVSQTPSNKVTEKGKYVELRCDPISGHTALYWYRQSLGQGPEFLIYFQGTGAADDSGLPNDRFFAVRPEGSVSTLKIQRTERGDSAVYLCASSVSGSHEAFFGQGTRLTVV.

This clone was found once. The chain employs TRBV19 and TRBJ1-2; weak D call: TRBD1 (5 bases). The CDR3 has 13 residues. CDR1 and CDR2 (germline): LNHDA, SQIVND (reference sequence). V was shortened by 7 bases and J by 2 bases, with 11 bases between the two germline ends. This CDR3 reads CASTGRENYGYTF. CDR3 in DNA: TGTGCCAGTACGGGCAGGGAAAACTATGGCTACACCTTC.

The CDR3 region is CAWSVLGLHEQYF. The CDR3 bases are TGTGCCTGGAGTGTACTAGGGCTCCACGAGCAGTACTTC. The chain employs TRBV30 and TRBJ2-5; maybe TRBD2 (5 bases). The DNA end is a closer match to TRBJ2-7, so the J assignment may be wrong. CDR3 length: 13 residues. From germline, CDR1 is GTSNPN and CDR2 SVGIG (reference sequence).

The CDR3 region is CASSSARGATDTQYF. The CDR3 DNA sequence: TGTGCCAGCAGTTCGGCGCGGGGGGCCACAGATACGCAGTATTTT. The chain uses TRBV6-5 and TRBJ2-3; 8 nucleotides line up with TRBD2. J lost 2 bases, V lost 4 bases, and 5 bases had no gene match. The CDR3 is 15 amino acids. In germline, CDR1 is MNHEY, CDR2 SVGAGI.

The chain recombines TRBV30 with TRBJ2-1, with D possibly being TRBD1 (5 bases). The germline gives CDR1 GTSNPN, CDR2 SVGIG (reference sequence). This CDR3 has 11 residues. V was shortened by 3 bases and J by 13 bases, with 13 bases between the two germline ends. The CDR3 sequence: CAWSTGRSQFF. The DNA of the CDR3 is TGTGCCTGGAGCACAGGTAGGAGTCAGTTCTTC.

The chain is built from TRBV7-3 and TRBJ2-1; 7 nucleotides agree with TRBD2. This CDR3 has 13 residues. Germline-derived CDR1 and CDR2 are SGHTA and FQGTGA. Trimming cost V 0 bases and J 10 bases; bases outside gene matches: 3. This CDR3 is CASSLTAGDEQFF. Here the CDR3 DNA reads TGTGCCAGCAGCTTAACTGCGGGAGACGAGCAGTTCTTC.

The chain uses TRBV7-2 and TRBJ1-2, with TRBD1 identical over 9 bases. CDR3 length equals 18 residues. The germline V gene encodes CDR1 SGHTA and CDR2 FQGNSA. V dropped 1 base and J dropped 1; count of bases not matched to a gene: 10. This chain's CDR3 is CASSLVVVGQGNNYGYTF. CDR3 nucleotide sequence: TGTGCCAGCAGCTTAGTGGTTGTGGGACAGGGTAATAACTATGGCTACACCTTC.

V gene TRBV11-1 combines with J gene TRBJ2-1; 12 positions match TRBD2. The CDR3 spans 15 residues. After removal of 5 bases from V and 6 bases from J, the junction contained 5 bases not matched to a gene. CDR1 SGHAT and CDR2 FQDESV come from the germline V gene (reference sequence). The CDR3 spells CASSPGLAGINEQFF. The CDR3 DNA reads TGTGCCAGCAGCCCCGGACTAGCGGGAATCAATGAGCAGTTCTTC.

The genes are TRBV29-1 and TRBJ2-5; D unresolved. V lost 1 base and J 3 bases, leaving 12 bases between the germline ends. Germline V lookup: CDR1 SQVTM, CDR2 ANQGSEA. The CDR3 is 14 amino acids. CDR3 nucleotide sequence: TGCAGCGTTGAAGTCGAACTTACCGAAGAGACCCAGTACTTC. Its protein product is CSVEVELTEETQYF.

This clone was found a few times. The J gene is TRBJ2-3, the V gene TRBV7-2; perhaps TRBD2 as D (7 bases). The CDR3 runs 19 residues. V dropped 1 base and J dropped 0 bases, with 20 bases sitting between them. Germline loops: CDR1 SGHTA, CDR2 FQGNSA. CDR3 amino acids: CASSLGVVRGGASTDTQYF. CDR3 sequence (DNA): TGTGCCAGCAGCTTAGGTGTGGTGAGAGGGGGGGCTAGCACAGATACGCAGTATTTT.

J is TRBJ2-3 and V is TRBV6-1; TRBD1 aligns across 9 bases. CDR1 is MNHNS and CDR2 is SASEGT in the germline V gene. This CDR3 region has 15 residues. V lost 5 bases, J lost 0 bases, and 3 bases stayed unmatched. The CDR3 loop is CASSKTGGSTDTQYF. The DNA of the CDR3 is TGTGCCAGCAGTAAGACAGGGGGTAGCACAGATACGCAGTATTTT.

Here the CDR3 reads CASSPSGVSTDTQYF. The CDR3 DNA follows: TGTGCCAGCAGCCCCAGCGGGGTGAGCACAGATACGCAGTATTTT. J is TRBJ2-3 and V is TRBV13; 7 bases match TRBD2. The CDR3 spans 15 residues. Germline loops: CDR1 PRHDT, CDR2 FYEKMQ (reference sequence). Trimming cost V 5 bases and J 0 bases; bases outside gene matches: 5.

The sample holds a few counts of this clone. The genes are TRBV4-2 and TRBJ2-1, with 9 bases matching TRBD2. The CDR3 covers 17 residues. The ends lost 5 bases at V and 0 bases at J; junction bases unmatched: 8. Germline V gene data show CDR1 as LGHNA and CDR2 as YNFKEQ. The DNA for the CDR3 is TGTGCCAGCAGCTTACTTAGCGGGGGCGGCTCCTACAATGAGCAGTTCTTC. It specifies CASSLLSGGGSYNEQFF.

This rearrangement joins TRBV27 to TRBJ2-2; TRBD1 aligns across 8 bases. Germline V gives CDR1 MNHEY, CDR2 SMNVEV (reference sequence). This CDR3 is 16 amino acids long. Trimming took 3 bases from V and 4 from J; bases not matched to a gene: 7. Here the CDR3 DNA reads TGTGCCAGCAGTTTGCTCCATACAGGGGGCACCGGGGAGCTGTTTTTT. Translating it yields CASSLLHTGGTGELFF.

This chain uses TRBV29-1 with TRBJ1-1; tentatively, D is TRBD1 (5 bases). V gave up 0 bases and J gave up 2 bases, with 10 bases separating them. Germline V CDR1 and CDR2: SQVTM, ANQGSEA. The CDR3 runs to 14 residues. This CDR3 reads CSVEDLGGNTEAFF. The CDR3 DNA reads as TGCAGCGTTGAAGATCTGGGGGGAAACACTGAAGCTTTCTTT.

The V gene is TRBV29-1, the J gene TRBJ1-2, with 7 positions matching TRBD1. This CDR3 spans 13 amino acids. V was pared by 4 bases and J by 4 bases, with 6 bases of the junction left unmatched. Germline V lookup: CDR1 SQVTM, CDR2 ANQGSEA. Written as DNA, the CDR3 is TGCAGCGTTGGGACAGGCGGCTCCTATGGCTACACCTTC. Protein product: CSVGTGGSYGYTF. Combining the CDR3 with reference TRBV29-1 and TRBJ1-2 gives the whole variable domain SAVISQKPSRDICQRGTSLTIQCQVDSQVTMMFWYRQQPGQSLTLIATANQGSEATYESGFVIDKFPISRPNLTFSTLTVSNMSPEDSSIYLCSVGTGGSYGYTFGSGTRLTVV.